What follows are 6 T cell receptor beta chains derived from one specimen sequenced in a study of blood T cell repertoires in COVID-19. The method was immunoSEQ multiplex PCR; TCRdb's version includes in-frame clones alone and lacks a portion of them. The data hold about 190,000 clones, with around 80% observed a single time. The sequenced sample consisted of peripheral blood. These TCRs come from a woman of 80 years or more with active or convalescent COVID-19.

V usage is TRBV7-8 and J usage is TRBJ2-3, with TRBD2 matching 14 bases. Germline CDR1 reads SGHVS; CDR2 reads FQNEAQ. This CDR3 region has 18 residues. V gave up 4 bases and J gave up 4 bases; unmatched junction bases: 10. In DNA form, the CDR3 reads TGTGCCAGCAGCTCCCGTCGGGGACTAGCGGGGGAGTCAGATACGCAGTATTTT. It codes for CASSSRRGLAGESDTQYF.

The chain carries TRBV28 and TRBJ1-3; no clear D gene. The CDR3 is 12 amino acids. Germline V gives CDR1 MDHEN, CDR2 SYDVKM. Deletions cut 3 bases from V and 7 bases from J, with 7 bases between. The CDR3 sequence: CASSFTGNTIYF. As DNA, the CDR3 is TGTGCCAGCAGTTTCACCGGGAACACCATATATTTT.

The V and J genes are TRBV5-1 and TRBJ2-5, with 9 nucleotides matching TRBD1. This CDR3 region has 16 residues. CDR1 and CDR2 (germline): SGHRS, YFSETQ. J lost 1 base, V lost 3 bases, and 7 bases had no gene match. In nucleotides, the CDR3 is TGCGCCAGCAGCTCCGGGACAGGGCCTTTCCAAGAGACCCAGTACTTC. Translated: CASSSGTGPFQETQYF.

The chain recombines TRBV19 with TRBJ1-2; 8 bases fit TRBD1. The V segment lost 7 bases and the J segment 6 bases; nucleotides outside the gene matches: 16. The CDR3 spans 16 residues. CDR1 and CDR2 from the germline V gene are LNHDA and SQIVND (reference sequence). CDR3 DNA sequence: TGTGCCAGTACCCCAACGGTGAATGCAGGGGGCAATGGCTACACCTTC. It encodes CASTPTVNAGGNGYTF.

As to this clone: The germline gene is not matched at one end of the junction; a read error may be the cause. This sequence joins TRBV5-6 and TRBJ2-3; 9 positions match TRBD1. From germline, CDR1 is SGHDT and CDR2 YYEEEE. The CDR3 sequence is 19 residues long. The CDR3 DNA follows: TGTGCCGGCAGCTTGAGGACAGGGGCCCTTTTCATGGGCACAGATACGCAGTATTTT. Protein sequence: CAGSLRTGALFMGTDTQYF.

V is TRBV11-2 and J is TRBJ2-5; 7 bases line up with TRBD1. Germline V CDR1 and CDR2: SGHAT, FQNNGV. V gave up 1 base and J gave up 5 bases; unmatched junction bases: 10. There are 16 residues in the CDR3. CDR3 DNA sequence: TGTGCCAGCAGCTTAGCGCTTAAGGGGGCAGTGGAGACCCAGTACTTC. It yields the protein CASSLALKGAVETQYF.